This entry is about one T cell receptor beta chain. Antigen specificity is unknown. Sequencing templates came from extracted RNA that was reverse transcribed into cDNA. The data were produced by immunoSEQ multiplex PCR, yet TCRdb's version contains in-frame clones alone and is incomplete. The sample records 110,000 to 150,000 clones, roughly 61% being singletons. The germline V gene encodes CDR1 LGHNA and CDR2 YSLEER. The CDR3 runs to 15 residues. Trimming removed 1 base at V and 2 bases at J, with 10 bases between. This record comes from a study of CD8+ T cells in alopecia areata. Whole-study context: Those patients who were treated received oral tofacitinib, which was given at 5 to 10 mg twice daily for moderate-to-severe alopecia areata. Dosing with tofacitinib proceeded for 6 to 18 months, followed by 6 months off drug.

Study observations and caveats: Clonality was higher in lesional than normal scalp, especially in alopecia totalis/universalis. Possibly as an HLA-related effect, TCR sharing across patients appeared less clear than in mice.

This sample comprised CD4+ T cells sorted from blood, obtained at week 0. This TCR was sampled from a human donor with alopecia areata. The chain has TRBV4-3 and TRBJ2-3; D is unresolved. This CDR3 reads CASSQGLLSTDTQYF. CDR3 sequence (DNA): TGCGCCAGCAGCCAAGGCCTACTTTCCACAGATACGCAGTATTTT.